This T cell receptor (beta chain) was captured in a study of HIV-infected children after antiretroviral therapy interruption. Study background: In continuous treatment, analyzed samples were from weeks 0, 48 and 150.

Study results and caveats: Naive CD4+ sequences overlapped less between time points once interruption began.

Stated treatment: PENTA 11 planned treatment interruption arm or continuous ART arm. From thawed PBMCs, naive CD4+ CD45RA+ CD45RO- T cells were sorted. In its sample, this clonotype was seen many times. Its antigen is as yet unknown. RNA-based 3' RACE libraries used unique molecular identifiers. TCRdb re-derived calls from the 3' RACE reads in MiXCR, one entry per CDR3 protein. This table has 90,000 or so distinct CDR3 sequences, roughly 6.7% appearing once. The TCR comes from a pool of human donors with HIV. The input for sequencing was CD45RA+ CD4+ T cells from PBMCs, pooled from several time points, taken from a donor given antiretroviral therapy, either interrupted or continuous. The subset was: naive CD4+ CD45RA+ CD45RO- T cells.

The CDR3 loop is CSASGSGHTDTQYF. The DNA of the CDR3 is TGCAGTGCCTCCGGGTCCGGCCACACAGATACGCAGTATTTT. This chain uses TRBV20-1 with TRBJ2-3, with D unclear. This CDR3 is built from 14 residues. The V gene lost 6 bases and the J gene lost 2 bases, with 15 bases spanning the gap. Germline V CDR1 and CDR2: DFQATT, SNEGSKA (reference sequence).